The source of this TCR beta chain is a study of T cell responses to AZD1222 COVID-19 vaccine (dated by TCRdb to the early 2020s). For the study in its entirety: AZD1222 recipients with second doses at about 4 weeks or about 12 weeks were pooled, because spike-specific TCR depth and breadth did not differ between schedules. TCR sequencing covered 230 to 250 trial participants: roughly 200 given two doses of AZD1222 and approximately 26 given two doses of MenACWY control vaccine. Trial participants were enrolled by age into 18-55, 56-69 and 70-plus year subgroups, with around 140, 26 and 57 TCR-sequenced participants respectively. The full study reports these points: CD4 TCRs associated with the vaccine covered the entire spike protein, and the dominant responses were in regions 160-218 and 743-854. Most participants were white British and females outnumbered males, and the authors suggested that clonal diversity may have been underestimated. Only five to seven AZD1222 recipients were SARS-CoV-2 seropositive at baseline, limiting conclusions about previously exposed vaccinees. In the small 56-69-year group, the increase in depth fell short of significance, most likely because of low power. Spike-specific TCR breadth and depth rose significantly after two AZD1222 doses compared with day 0 and with MenACWY recipients. Nearly half of unique spike-specific TCRs reportedly recognized epitopes outside regions mutated in the B.1.351 and B.1.1.7 variants. Because no day 14 peak-response samples were available, the repertoires could be characterized only after the peak T cell response.

Explained via the paper, the time point label denotes: baseline before first vaccination. The vaccinee samples were drawn from two UK trials, COV001 and COV002, one of which was a single-blind randomized controlled phase 2/3 trial testing AZD1222 (ChAdOx1 nCoV-19) in healthy adults. For TCRbeta chain sequencing, PBMC samples were collected from trial participants at day 0 and at day 28 after the second dose. The CDR3 regions of human TCRbeta chains were analyzed by immunosequencing. The authors' analysis ran thus. TCRs in the repertoires were compared against a reference library of SARS-CoV-2-specific TCRs that had been generated with the MIRA antigen-specificity platform. Breadth meant the fraction of unique TCRs that were SARS-CoV-2-associated, whereas depth meant the fraction of total T cells that were SARS-CoV-2-associated. Using the MIRA data, each spike-specific TCR was assigned both to the spike region to which the TCR was reactive and to a CD4 or CD8 class. Log10-transformed breadth and depth values were compared by one-way ANOVA with Sidak's multiple comparisons tests. Held by TCRdb, this immuneACCESS table contains in-frame sequences only and omits some clones. Under half of the omission traces to an unresolved V gene where checked; the cause of the rest is unknown. That table furnishes V, J and clone size, whereas the DNA furnished D and trimming. The sample yields 54,000 or so clones; around 92% were counted once. The top ten clones comprise 1.5% to 2.5% of the sample.

Of note for this clone: Its antigen is still unknown. One base away there is no much larger clone; base qualities are not given.

This material consisted of peripheral blood, taken on day 0 of AZD1222 vaccination. This clonotype was obtained from an adult in good health.

The DNA sequence is TGTGCCAGCTATGGGGAAGAGACCCAGTACTTC. The resulting protein is CASYGEETQYF. The sequence is built from TRBV21-1 and TRBJ2-5. TRBV21-1 is described as a pseudogene. The CDR3 runs 11 amino acids, cysteine and phenylalanine included. Just CDR3 DNA is preserved here, 33 bases in frame from base 1.